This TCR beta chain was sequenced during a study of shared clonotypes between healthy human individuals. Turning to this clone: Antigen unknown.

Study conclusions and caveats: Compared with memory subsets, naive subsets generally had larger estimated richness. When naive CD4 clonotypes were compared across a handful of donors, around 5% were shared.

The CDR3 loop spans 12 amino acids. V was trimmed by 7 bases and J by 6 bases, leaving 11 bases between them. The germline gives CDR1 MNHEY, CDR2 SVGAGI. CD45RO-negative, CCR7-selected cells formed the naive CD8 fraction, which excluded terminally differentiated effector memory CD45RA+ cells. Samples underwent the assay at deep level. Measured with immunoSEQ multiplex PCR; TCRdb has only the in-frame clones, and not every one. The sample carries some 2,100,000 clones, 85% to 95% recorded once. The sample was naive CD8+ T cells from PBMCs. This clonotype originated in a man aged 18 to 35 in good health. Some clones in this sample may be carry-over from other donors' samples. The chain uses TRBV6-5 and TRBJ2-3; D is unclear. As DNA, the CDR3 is TGTGCCAGCACCTTGCCGGGCGATACGCAGTATTTT. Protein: CASTLPGDTQYF.